These T cell receptor beta chains were read from a single sample in a study of T cell responses to AZD1222 COVID-19 vaccine. Libraries were prepared by immunoSEQ multiplex PCR; TCRdb keeps only in-frame clonotypes and omits some of them. Of about 180,000 clones in the sample, around 88% are singletons; the top ten hold around 8%. The sample here was peripheral blood, taken on day 0 of AZD1222 vaccination. The receptors shown here come from an adult in good health. The CDR3 runs from the conserved cysteine through the conserved F or W. A D gene is named only where the DNA matches it firmly. Part of the rows lack a size; the others show once, few, many or a class for expanded clones.

D gene: TRBD2
V gene: TRBV3-1/TRBV3-2
clone size: NA
J gene: TRBJ2-3
CDR3 protein: CASSHRLAGASSTDTQYF
CDR3 DNA: TGTGCCAGCAGCCACAGACTAGCGGGGGCCTCTAGCACAGATACGCAGTATTTT

D gene: TRBD2
V gene: TRBV28
clone size: NA
J gene: TRBJ2-6
CDR3 protein: CASSYLWRGGRGANVLTF
CDR3 DNA: TGTGCCAGCAGTTACCTGTGGCGGGGGGGCCGCGGGGCCAACGTCCTGACTTTC

D gene: NA
V gene: TRBV7-9
clone size: NA
J gene: TRBJ1-5
CDR3 protein: CASSHGTGVNQPQHF
CDR3 DNA: TGTGCCAGCAGCCACGGGACCGGCGTTAATCAGCCCCAGCATTTT

D gene: NA
V gene: TRBV11-1
clone size: NA
J gene: TRBJ2-5
CDR3 protein: CASSLHGGGETQYF
CDR3 DNA: TGTGCCAGCAGCCTCCACGGTGGGGGAGAGACCCAGTACTTC

D gene: TRBD1
V gene: TRBV18
clone size: few
J gene: TRBJ1-6
CDR3 protein: CASSLTHPRDSNSPLHF
CDR3 DNA: TGTGCCAGCTCACTAACTCACCCGAGGGACAGCAATTCACCCCTCCACTTT

D gene: TRBD1
V gene: TRBV12-5
clone size: few
J gene: TRBJ1-1
CDR3 protein: CASGPGQGVMNTEAFF
CDR3 DNA: TGTGCTAGTGGTCCCGGACAGGGAGTTATGAACACTGAAGCTTTCTTT

D gene: NA
V gene: TRBV11-2
clone size: NA
J gene: TRBJ2-3
CDR3 protein: CASSLDLSTDTQYF
CDR3 DNA: TGTGCCAGCAGCTTAGATCTCAGCACAGATACGCAGTATTTT

D gene: NA
V gene: TRBV19
clone size: NA
J gene: TRBJ2-3
CDR3 protein: CASNNRVGTDTQYF
CDR3 DNA: TGTGCCAGTAACAACAGGGTGGGCACAGATACGCAGTATTTT

D gene: TRBD1
V gene: TRBV18
clone size: NA
J gene: TRBJ2-5
CDR3 protein: CASSPPGDSKETQYF
CDR3 DNA: TGTGCCAGCTCACCACCGGGGGACAGTAAAGAGACCCAGTACTTC

D gene: TRBD1
V gene: TRBV19
clone size: NA
J gene: TRBJ1-2
CDR3 protein: CASSTPGTGRYGYTF
CDR3 DNA: TGTGCCAGTAGTACCCCCGGGACAGGGCGGTATGGCTACACCTTC

D gene: NA
V gene: TRBV7-2
clone size: NA
J gene: TRBJ1-4
CDR3 protein: CASSTGATGANEKLFF
CDR3 DNA: TGTGCCAGCAGCACGGGGGCCACCGGGGCAAATGAAAAACTGTTTTTT

D gene: NA
V gene: TRBV2
clone size: once
J gene: TRBJ2-4
CDR3 protein: CASNSGLAKNIQYF
CDR3 DNA: TGTGCCAGCAACAGTGGATTAGCCAAAAACATTCAGTACTTC

D gene: NA
V gene: TRBV7-9
clone size: NA
J gene: TRBJ1-1
CDR3 protein: CASSLGAVGTEAFF
CDR3 DNA: TGTGCCAGCAGCTTAGGGGCCGTGGGAACTGAAGCTTTCTTT

D gene: TRBD1
V gene: TRBV19
clone size: NA
J gene: TRBJ1-2
CDR3 protein: CASSMPGTEPYGYTF
CDR3 DNA: TGTGCCAGTAGTATGCCCGGGACAGAGCCCTATGGCTACACCTTC

D gene: NA
V gene: TRBV4-2
clone size: once
J gene: TRBJ2-1
CDR3 protein: CASSPTGLHNEQFF
CDR3 DNA: TGTGCCAGCAGCCCCACAGGACTCCACAATGAGCAGTTCTTC

D gene: NA
V gene: TRBV7-9
clone size: NA
J gene: TRBJ1-2
CDR3 protein: CASSTSSGTSLKGYTF
CDR3 DNA: TGTGCCAGCAGCACGAGTTCCGGGACATCCCTAAAGGGCTACACCTTC

D gene: NA
V gene: TRBV9
clone size: NA
J gene: TRBJ1-1
CDR3 protein: CASSPLRAPMNTEAFF
CDR3 DNA: TGTGCCAGCAGCCCTCTCAGGGCACCAATGAACACTGAAGCTTTCTTT

D gene: TRBD1
V gene: TRBV27
clone size: NA
J gene: TRBJ1-4
CDR3 protein: CASRQLMGQTTNEKLFF
CDR3 DNA: TGTGCCAGCAGACAGCTTATGGGACAGACAACTAATGAAAAACTGTTTTTT

D gene: NA
V gene: TRBV10-3
clone size: many
J gene: TRBJ1-2
CDR3 protein: CAISESDNYGYTF
CDR3 DNA: TGTGCCATCAGTGAGTCGGACAACTATGGCTACACCTTC

D gene: NA
V gene: TRBV10-1
clone size: NA
J gene: TRBJ1-5
CDR3 protein: CASSEHGNQPQHF
CDR3 DNA: TGCGCCAGCAGTGAGCACGGCAATCAGCCCCAGCATTTT

D gene: NA
V gene: TRBV18
clone size: few
J gene: TRBJ2-7
CDR3 protein: CASSLLDEEKQYF
CDR3 DNA: TGTGCCAGCTCACTCTTGGACGAGGAAAAGCAGTACTTC

D gene: NA
V gene: TRBV6-5
clone size: NA
J gene: TRBJ1-2
CDR3 protein: CASSYYSGVSYGYTF
CDR3 DNA: TGTGCCAGCAGTTATTACAGTGGGGTATCCTATGGCTACACCTTC

D gene: NA
V gene: TRBV4-1
clone size: NA
J gene: TRBJ1-2
CDR3 protein: CASSQALRGEIYGYTF
CDR3 DNA: TGCGCCAGCAGCCAAGCCCTTCGGGGTGAAATCTATGGCTACACCTTC

D gene: NA
V gene: TRBV29-1
clone size: NA
J gene: TRBJ2-2
CDR3 protein: CSVLDIGELFF
CDR3 DNA: TGCAGCGTTCTAGATATCGGGGAGCTGTTTTTT

D gene: NA
V gene: TRBV2
clone size: NA
J gene: TRBJ2-5
CDR3 protein: CASTTRFQETQYF
CDR3 DNA: TGTGCCAGCACCACTAGATTCCAAGAGACCCAGTACTTC

D gene: NA
V gene: TRBV20-1
clone size: NA
J gene: TRBJ1-2
CDR3 protein: CSGPDDYGYTF
CDR3 DNA: TGCAGTGGTCCGGATGACTATGGCTACACCTTC

D gene: NA
V gene: TRBV4-1
clone size: NA
J gene: TRBJ2-3
CDR3 protein: CASSQVSTQYF
CDR3 DNA: TGCGCCAGCAGCCAAGTATCTACGCAGTATTTT

D gene: NA
V gene: TRBV5-6
clone size: NA
J gene: TRBJ2-7
CDR3 protein: CASSFRQATYEQYF
CDR3 DNA: TGTGCCAGCAGCTTCCGGCAGGCCACCTACGAGCAGTACTTC

D gene: NA
V gene: TRBV29-1
clone size: NA
J gene: TRBJ1-1
CDR3 protein: CSVPENTEAFF
CDR3 DNA: TGCAGCGTTCCGGAAAACACTGAAGCTTTCTTT

D gene: NA
V gene: TRBV11-2
clone size: once
J gene: TRBJ2-7
CDR3 protein: CASSLSAGYEQYF
CDR3 DNA: TGTGCCAGCAGCTTATCGGCTGGCTACGAGCAGTACTTC

D gene: TRBD1
V gene: TRBV18
clone size: NA
J gene: TRBJ2-3
CDR3 protein: CASSQGQGGADTQYF
CDR3 DNA: TGTGCCAGCTCACAAGGACAGGGAGGTGCAGATACGCAGTATTTT

D gene: TRBD1
V gene: TRBV6-5
clone size: once
J gene: TRBJ2-7
CDR3 protein: CASSSGQGASYEQYF
CDR3 DNA: TGTGCCAGCAGTAGTGGACAGGGGGCTTCCTACGAGCAGTACTTC

D gene: NA
V gene: TRBV10-3
clone size: NA
J gene: TRBJ1-2
CDR3 protein: CAISDGRGFYGYTF
CDR3 DNA: TGTGCCATCAGTGATGGGAGGGGATTCTATGGCTACACCTTC

D gene: TRBD2
V gene: TRBV14
clone size: once
J gene: TRBJ2-7
CDR3 protein: CASSQDRGGLYEQYF
CDR3 DNA: TGTGCCAGCAGCCAAGATCGGGGGGGGCTCTACGAGCAGTACTTC

D gene: TRBD2
V gene: TRBV5-1
clone size: NA
J gene: TRBJ2-1
CDR3 protein: CASSSGLAGGYNEQFF
CDR3 DNA: TGCGCCAGCAGCTCGGGACTAGCGGGGGGCTACAATGAGCAGTTCTTC

D gene: TRBD1
V gene: TRBV24-1
clone size: NA
J gene: TRBJ1-1
CDR3 protein: CATSGGGQGSTEAFF
CDR3 DNA: TGTGCCACCAGTGGCGGCGGACAGGGTAGCACTGAAGCTTTCTTT

D gene: NA
V gene: TRBV27
clone size: NA
J gene: TRBJ1-1
CDR3 protein: CASSLTLTVSATEAFF
CDR3 DNA: TGTGCCAGCAGTTTAACCCTTACAGTCTCGGCCACTGAAGCTTTCTTT

D gene: NA
V gene: TRBV3-1/TRBV3-2
clone size: NA
J gene: TRBJ1-1
CDR3 protein: CASSLAGASTEAFF
CDR3 DNA: TGTGCCAGCAGCTTGGCGGGGGCCAGCACTGAAGCTTTCTTT

D gene: TRBD1
V gene: TRBV5-4
clone size: NA
J gene: TRBJ1-6
CDR3 protein: CASSGMDRSINSPLHF
CDR3 DNA: TGTGCCAGCAGCGGAATGGACAGGAGTATCAATTCACCCCTCCACTTT

D gene: NA
V gene: TRBV29-1
clone size: once
J gene: TRBJ2-7
CDR3 protein: CSARAPGEQYF
CDR3 DNA: TGCAGCGCCAGAGCCCCTGGAGAGCAGTACTTC

D gene: NA
V gene: TRBV6-5
clone size: NA
J gene: TRBJ2-7
CDR3 protein: CASMRGGVPTYEQYF
CDR3 DNA: TGTGCCAGTATGAGAGGGGGGGTGCCGACCTACGAGCAGTACTTC

D gene: TRBD1
V gene: TRBV30
clone size: NA
J gene: TRBJ1-2
CDR3 protein: CAWSGHTGDAGYTF
CDR3 DNA: TGTGCCTGGAGTGGGCACACAGGGGACGCTGGCTACACCTTC

D gene: TRBD1
V gene: TRBV19
clone size: NA
J gene: TRBJ1-6
CDR3 protein: CASSRPLGQGSSPLHF
CDR3 DNA: TGTGCCAGTAGTCGTCCGTTGGGACAGGGTAGCTCACCCCTCCACTTT

D gene: NA
V gene: TRBV3-1/TRBV3-2
clone size: NA
J gene: TRBJ2-7
CDR3 protein: CASSPLGGGPPYEQYF
CDR3 DNA: TGTGCCAGCAGCCCCCTCGGGGGAGGTCCTCCCTACGAGCAGTACTTC

D gene: TRBD1
V gene: TRBV6-5
clone size: NA
J gene: TRBJ1-4
CDR3 protein: CASSYGQGKEKLFF
CDR3 DNA: TGTGCCAGCAGTTACGGACAGGGGAAGGAAAAACTGTTTTTT

D gene: NA
V gene: TRBV7-9
clone size: NA
J gene: TRBJ1-1
CDR3 protein: CASSLAGAMNTEAFF
CDR3 DNA: TGTGCCAGCAGCTTAGCGGGGGCCATGAACACTGAAGCTTTCTTT

D gene: TRBD1
V gene: TRBV2
clone size: NA
J gene: TRBJ1-1
CDR3 protein: CASSRDPGGEAFF
CDR3 DNA: TGTGCCAGCAGTCGGGACCCAGGGGGTGAAGCTTTCTTT

D gene: TRBD2
V gene: TRBV27
clone size: NA
J gene: TRBJ2-1
CDR3 protein: CASSPPGRVNEQFF
CDR3 DNA: TGTGCCAGCAGTCCCCCCGGGAGGGTCAATGAGCAGTTCTTC

D gene: TRBD2
V gene: TRBV6-6
clone size: NA
J gene: TRBJ2-2
CDR3 protein: CASSHLGGPGTGELFF
CDR3 DNA: TGTGCCAGCAGCCACCTGGGAGGGCCGGGGACCGGGGAGCTGTTTTTT

D gene: TRBD1
V gene: TRBV5-1
clone size: NA
J gene: TRBJ1-2
CDR3 protein: CASKESLDRGYGYTF
CDR3 DNA: TGCGCCAGCAAGGAATCCTTGGACAGGGGTTATGGCTACACCTTC

D gene: NA
V gene: TRBV5-5
clone size: NA
J gene: TRBJ2-7
CDR3 protein: CASSLGDPTLYEQYF
CDR3 DNA: TGTGCCAGCAGCTTGGGGGACCCCACCCTCTACGAGCAGTACTTC

D gene: NA
V gene: TRBV24-1
clone size: NA
J gene: TRBJ2-5
CDR3 protein: CATSDTRGWETQYF
CDR3 DNA: TGTGCCACCAGTGACACCAGGGGTTGGGAGACCCAGTACTTC

D gene: TRBD1
V gene: TRBV6-1
clone size: NA
J gene: TRBJ2-3
CDR3 protein: CASSQQGNTQYF
CDR3 DNA: TGTGCCAGCAGTCAACAGGGGAATACGCAGTATTTT

D gene: NA
V gene: TRBV5-6
clone size: NA
J gene: TRBJ2-1
CDR3 protein: CASSLTSYNEQFF
CDR3 DNA: TGTGCCAGCAGCCTAACTAGTTACAATGAGCAGTTCTTC

D gene: TRBD1
V gene: TRBV28
clone size: NA
J gene: TRBJ1-6
CDR3 protein: CASSLPRDRGDYNSPLHF
CDR3 DNA: TGTGCCAGCAGTTTGCCCCGGGACAGGGGAGATTATAATTCACCCCTCCACTTT

D gene: NA
V gene: TRBV29-1
clone size: NA
J gene: TRBJ2-7
CDR3 protein: CSVADRAIGAEQYF
CDR3 DNA: TGCAGCGTTGCAGATCGGGCGATAGGGGCCGAGCAGTACTTC

D gene: TRBD1
V gene: TRBV5-4
clone size: NA
J gene: TRBJ2-7
CDR3 protein: CASSLAGQGYEQYF
CDR3 DNA: TGTGCCAGCAGCTTGGCGGGACAGGGGTACGAGCAGTACTTC

D gene: NA
V gene: TRBV5-4
clone size: NA
J gene: TRBJ2-2
CDR3 protein: CASSLPGPPGELFF
CDR3 DNA: TGTGCCAGCAGCCTCCCGGGTCCCCCCGGGGAGCTGTTTTTT

D gene: NA
V gene: TRBV2
clone size: NA
J gene: TRBJ1-5
CDR3 protein: CASSVTSNQPQHF
CDR3 DNA: TGTGCCAGCAGTGTTACTAGCAATCAGCCCCAGCATTTT

D gene: NA
V gene: TRBV7-2
clone size: few
J gene: TRBJ2-2
CDR3 protein: CASSFRQRNTGELFF
CDR3 DNA: TGTGCCAGCAGCTTTAGGCAGAGAAACACCGGGGAGCTGTTTTTT